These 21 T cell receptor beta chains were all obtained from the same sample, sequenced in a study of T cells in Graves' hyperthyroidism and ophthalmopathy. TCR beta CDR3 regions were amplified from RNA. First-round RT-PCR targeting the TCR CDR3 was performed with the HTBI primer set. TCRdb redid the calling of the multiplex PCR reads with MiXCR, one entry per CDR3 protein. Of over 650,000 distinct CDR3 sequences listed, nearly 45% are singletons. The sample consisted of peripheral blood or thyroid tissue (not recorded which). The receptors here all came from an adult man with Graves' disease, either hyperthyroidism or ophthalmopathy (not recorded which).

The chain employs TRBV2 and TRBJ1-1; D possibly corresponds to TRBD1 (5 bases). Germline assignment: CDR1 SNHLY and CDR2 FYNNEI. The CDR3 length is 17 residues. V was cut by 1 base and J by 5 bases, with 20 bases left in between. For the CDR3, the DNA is TGTGCCAGCAGTGAAGAAAGGGCGGGCTGGACACGGACTGAAGCTTTCTTT. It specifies CASSEERAGWTRTEAFF.

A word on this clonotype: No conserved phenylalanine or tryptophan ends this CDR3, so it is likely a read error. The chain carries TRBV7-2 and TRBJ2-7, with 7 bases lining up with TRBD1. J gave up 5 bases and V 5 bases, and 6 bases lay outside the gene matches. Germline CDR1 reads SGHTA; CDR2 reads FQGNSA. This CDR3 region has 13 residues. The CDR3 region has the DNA TGTGCCAGCAGCCCGACAGGGTACCACGAGCAGTACCTC. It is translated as CASSPTGYHEQYL.

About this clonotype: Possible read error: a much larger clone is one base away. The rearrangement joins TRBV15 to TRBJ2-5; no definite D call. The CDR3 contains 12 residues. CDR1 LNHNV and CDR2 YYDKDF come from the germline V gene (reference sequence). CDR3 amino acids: CATGDPQETQHF. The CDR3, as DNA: TGTGCCACCGGAGACCCACAAGAGACCCAGCACTTC.

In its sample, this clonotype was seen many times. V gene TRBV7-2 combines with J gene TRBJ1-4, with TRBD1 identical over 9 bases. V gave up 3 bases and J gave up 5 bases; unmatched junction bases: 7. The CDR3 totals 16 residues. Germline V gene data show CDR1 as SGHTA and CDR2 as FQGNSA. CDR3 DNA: TGTGCCAGCAGCTTGGGGACAGGGCAGGCAAATGAAAAACTGTTTTTT. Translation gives CASSLGTGQANEKLFF.

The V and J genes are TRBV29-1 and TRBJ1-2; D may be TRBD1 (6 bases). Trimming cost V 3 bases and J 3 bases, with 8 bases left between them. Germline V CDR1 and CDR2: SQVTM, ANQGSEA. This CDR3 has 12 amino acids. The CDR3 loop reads CSVEDSDYGYTF. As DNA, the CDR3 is TGCAGCGTTGAGGACAGCGACTATGGCTACACCTTC.

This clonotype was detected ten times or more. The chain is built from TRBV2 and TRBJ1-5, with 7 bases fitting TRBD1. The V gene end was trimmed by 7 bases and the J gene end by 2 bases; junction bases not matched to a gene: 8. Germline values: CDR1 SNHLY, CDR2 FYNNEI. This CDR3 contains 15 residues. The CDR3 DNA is TGTGCCAGCAACCTAGACAGGGACGGCAATCAGCCCCAGCATTTT. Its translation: CASNLDRDGNQPQHF.

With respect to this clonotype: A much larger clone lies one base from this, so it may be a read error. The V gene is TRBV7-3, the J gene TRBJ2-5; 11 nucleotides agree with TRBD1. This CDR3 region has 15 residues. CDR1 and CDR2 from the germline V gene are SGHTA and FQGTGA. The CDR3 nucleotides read TGTGCTAGCAGCTCCGGACAGGGGGCGCGAGGGACCCAGTACTTC. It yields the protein CASSSGQGARGTQYF.

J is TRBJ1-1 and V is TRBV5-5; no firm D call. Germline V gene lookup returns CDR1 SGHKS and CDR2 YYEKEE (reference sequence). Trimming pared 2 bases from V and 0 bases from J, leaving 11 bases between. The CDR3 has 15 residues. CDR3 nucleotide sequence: TGTGCCAGCAGCTTACAGACCGTGATGAACACTGAAGCTTTCTTT. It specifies CASSLQTVMNTEAFF. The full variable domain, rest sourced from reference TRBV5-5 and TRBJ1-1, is DAGVTQSPTHLIKTRGQQVTLRCSPISGHKSVSWYQQVLGQGPQFIFQYYEKEERGRGNFPDRFSARQFPNYSSELNVNALLLGDSALYLCASSLQTVMNTEAFFGQGTRLTVV.

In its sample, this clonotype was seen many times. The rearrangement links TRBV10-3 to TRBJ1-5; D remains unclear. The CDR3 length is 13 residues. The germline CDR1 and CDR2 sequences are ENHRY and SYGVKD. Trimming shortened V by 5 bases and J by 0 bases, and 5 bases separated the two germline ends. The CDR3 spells CAISRDSNQPQHF. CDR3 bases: TGTGCCATCAGTCGGGATAGCAATCAGCCCCAGCATTTT.

The CDR3 spells CASSMPGTRHEQYF. DNA for the CDR3: TGTGCCAGTAGTATGCCGGGGACAAGACACGAGCAGTACTTC. The chain has TRBV19 and TRBJ2-7, with D perhaps matching TRBD1 (6 bases). Germline V CDR1 and CDR2: LNHDA, SQIVND (reference sequence). With 3 bases removed from V and 5 bases from J, the gap between germline ends came to 14 bases. This CDR3 spans 14 amino acids.

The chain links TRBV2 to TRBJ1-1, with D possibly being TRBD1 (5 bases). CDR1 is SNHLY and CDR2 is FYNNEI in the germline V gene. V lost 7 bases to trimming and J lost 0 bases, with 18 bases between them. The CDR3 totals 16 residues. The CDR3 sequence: CASITTGVYMNTEAFF. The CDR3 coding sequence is TGTGCCAGCATAACCACGGGGGTCTACATGAACACTGAAGCTTTCTTT.

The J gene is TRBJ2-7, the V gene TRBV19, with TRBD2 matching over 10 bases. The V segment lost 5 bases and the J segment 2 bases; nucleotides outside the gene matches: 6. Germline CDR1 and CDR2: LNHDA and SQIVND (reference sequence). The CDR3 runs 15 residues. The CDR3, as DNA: TGTGCCAGTAGTCCCGGGACTAGCGTGACCTACGAGCAGTACTTC. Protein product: CASSPGTSVTYEQYF.

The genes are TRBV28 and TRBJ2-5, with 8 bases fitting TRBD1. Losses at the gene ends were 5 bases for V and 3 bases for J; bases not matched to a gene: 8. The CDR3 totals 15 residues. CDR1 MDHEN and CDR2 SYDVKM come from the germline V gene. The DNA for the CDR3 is TGTGCCAGCAGTCGCGGCCGGACAGGGAAAGAGACCCAGTACTTC. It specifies CASSRGRTGKETQYF. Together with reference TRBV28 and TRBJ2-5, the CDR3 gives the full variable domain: DVKVTQSSRYLVKRTGEKVFLECVQDMDHENMFWYRQDPGLGLRLIYFSYDVKMKEKGDIPEGYSVSREKKERFSLILESASTNQTSMYLCASSRGRTGKETQYFGPGTRLLVL.

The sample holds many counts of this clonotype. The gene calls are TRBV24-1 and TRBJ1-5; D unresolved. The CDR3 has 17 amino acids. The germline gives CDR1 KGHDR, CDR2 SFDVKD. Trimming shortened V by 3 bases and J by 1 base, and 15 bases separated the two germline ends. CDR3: CATSDGVQAESNQPQHF. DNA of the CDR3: TGTGCCACCAGTGATGGGGTCCAAGCGGAGAGCAATCAGCCCCAGCATTTT.

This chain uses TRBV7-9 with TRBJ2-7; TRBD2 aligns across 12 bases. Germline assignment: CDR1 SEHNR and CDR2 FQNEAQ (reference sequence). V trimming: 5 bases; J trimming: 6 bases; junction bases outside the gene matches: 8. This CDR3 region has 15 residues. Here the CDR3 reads CASSPLLAGGSEQYF. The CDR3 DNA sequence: TGTGCCAGCAGCCCCTTACTAGCGGGAGGTAGCGAGCAGTACTTC.

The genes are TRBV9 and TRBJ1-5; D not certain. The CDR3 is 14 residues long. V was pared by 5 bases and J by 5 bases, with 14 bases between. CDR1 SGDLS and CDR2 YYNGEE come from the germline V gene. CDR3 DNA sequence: TGTGCCAGCAGTTCCAACAGCCTTTATCAGCCCCAGCATTTT. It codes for CASSSNSLYQPQHF.

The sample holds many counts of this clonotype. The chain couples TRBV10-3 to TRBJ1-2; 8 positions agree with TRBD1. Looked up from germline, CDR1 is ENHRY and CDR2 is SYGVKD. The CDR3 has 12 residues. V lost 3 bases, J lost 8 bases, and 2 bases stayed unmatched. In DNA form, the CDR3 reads TGTGCCATCAGTGACGGGGACAGGGGCTACACCTTC. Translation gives CAISDGDRGYTF.

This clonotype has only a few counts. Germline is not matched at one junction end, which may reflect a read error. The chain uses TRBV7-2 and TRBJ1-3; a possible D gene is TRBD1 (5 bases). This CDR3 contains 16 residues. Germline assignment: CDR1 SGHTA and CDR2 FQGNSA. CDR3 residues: CASSQPTADHGNTIYF. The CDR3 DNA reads TGCGCCAGCAGCCAACCGACAGCCGATCATGGAAACACCATATATTTT.

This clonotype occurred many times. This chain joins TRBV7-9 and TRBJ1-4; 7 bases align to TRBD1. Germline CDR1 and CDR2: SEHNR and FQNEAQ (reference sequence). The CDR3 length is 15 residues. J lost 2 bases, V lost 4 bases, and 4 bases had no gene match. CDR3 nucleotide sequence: TGTGCCAGCAGCTCCTTACAGGGGACTAATGAAAAACTGTTTTTT. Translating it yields CASSSLQGTNEKLFF.

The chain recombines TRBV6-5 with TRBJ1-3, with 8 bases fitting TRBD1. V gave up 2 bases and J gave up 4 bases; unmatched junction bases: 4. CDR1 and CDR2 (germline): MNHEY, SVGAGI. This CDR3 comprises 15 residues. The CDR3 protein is CASSYQGQGGNTIYF. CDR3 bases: TGTGCCAGCAGTTACCAAGGACAGGGAGGAAACACCATATATTTT.

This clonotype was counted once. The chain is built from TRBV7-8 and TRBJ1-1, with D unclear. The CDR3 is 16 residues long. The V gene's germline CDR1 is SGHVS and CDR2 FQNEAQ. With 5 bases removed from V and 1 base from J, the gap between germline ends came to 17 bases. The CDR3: CASSLRRGGPNTEAFF. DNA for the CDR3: TGTGCCAGCAGCCTCCGCCGGGGAGGACCGAACACTGAAGCTTTCTTT.